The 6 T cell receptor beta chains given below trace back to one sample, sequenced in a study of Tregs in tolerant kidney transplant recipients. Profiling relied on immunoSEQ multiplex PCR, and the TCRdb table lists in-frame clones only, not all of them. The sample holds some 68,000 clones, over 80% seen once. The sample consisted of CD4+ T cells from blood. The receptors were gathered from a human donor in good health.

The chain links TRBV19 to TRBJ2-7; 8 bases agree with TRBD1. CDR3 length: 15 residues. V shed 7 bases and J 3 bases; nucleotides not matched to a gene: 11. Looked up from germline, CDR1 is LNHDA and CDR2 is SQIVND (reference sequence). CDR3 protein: CASTHRDRSGYEQYF. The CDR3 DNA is TGTGCCAGTACCCACCGGGACAGGAGCGGCTACGAGCAGTACTTC. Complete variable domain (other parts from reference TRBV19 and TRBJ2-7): DGGITQSPKYLFRKEGQNVTLSCEQNLNHDAMYWYRQDPGQGLRLIYYSQIVNDFQKGDIAEGYSVSREKKESFPLTVTSAQKNPTAFYLCASTHRDRSGYEQYFGPGTRLTVT.

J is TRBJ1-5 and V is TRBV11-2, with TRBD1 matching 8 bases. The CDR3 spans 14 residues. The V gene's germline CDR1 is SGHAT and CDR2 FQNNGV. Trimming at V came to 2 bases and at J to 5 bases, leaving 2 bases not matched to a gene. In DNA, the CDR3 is TGTGCCAGCAGCTTATCCAGGGGGCATCAGCCCCAGCATTTT. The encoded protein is CASSLSRGHQPQHF. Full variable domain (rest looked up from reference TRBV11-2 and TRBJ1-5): EAGVAQSPRYKIIEKRQSVAFWCNPISGHATLYWYQQILGQGPKLLIQFQNNGVVDDSQLPKDRFSAERLKGVDSTLKIQPAKLEDSAVYLCASSLSRGHQPQHFGDGTRLSIL.

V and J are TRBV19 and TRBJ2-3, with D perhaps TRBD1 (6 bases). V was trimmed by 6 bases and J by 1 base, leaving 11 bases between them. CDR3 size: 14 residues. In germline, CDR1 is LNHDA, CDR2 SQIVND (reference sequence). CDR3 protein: CASSLQGRTDTQYF. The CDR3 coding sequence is TGTGCCAGTAGCCTACAGGGCCGCACAGATACGCAGTATTTT.

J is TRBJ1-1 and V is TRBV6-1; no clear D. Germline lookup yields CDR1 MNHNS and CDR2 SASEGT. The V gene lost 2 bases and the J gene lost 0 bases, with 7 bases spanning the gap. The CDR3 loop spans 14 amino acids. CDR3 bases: TGTGCCAGCAGTGAATGGTACATGAACACTGAAGCTTTCTTT. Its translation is CASSEWYMNTEAFF.

The CDR3 is CASSFGQGSQPQHF. The CDR3 DNA reads as TGTGCCAGCAGTTTTGGACAGGGGTCTCAGCCCCAGCATTTT. The rearrangement uses TRBV6-6 and TRBJ1-5; 9 nucleotides match TRBD1. The V segment lost 4 bases and the J segment 6 bases; nucleotides outside the gene matches: 4. The germline CDR1 and CDR2 sequences are MNHNY and SVGAGI (reference sequence). The CDR3 is 14 residues long.

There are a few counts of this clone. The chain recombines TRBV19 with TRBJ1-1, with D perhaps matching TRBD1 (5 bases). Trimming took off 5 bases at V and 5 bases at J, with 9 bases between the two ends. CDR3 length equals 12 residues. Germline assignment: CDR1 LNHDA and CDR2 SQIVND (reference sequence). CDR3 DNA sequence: TGTGCCAGTAGTCTCCGACAGACTGAAGCTTTCTTT. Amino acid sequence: CASSLRQTEAFF.